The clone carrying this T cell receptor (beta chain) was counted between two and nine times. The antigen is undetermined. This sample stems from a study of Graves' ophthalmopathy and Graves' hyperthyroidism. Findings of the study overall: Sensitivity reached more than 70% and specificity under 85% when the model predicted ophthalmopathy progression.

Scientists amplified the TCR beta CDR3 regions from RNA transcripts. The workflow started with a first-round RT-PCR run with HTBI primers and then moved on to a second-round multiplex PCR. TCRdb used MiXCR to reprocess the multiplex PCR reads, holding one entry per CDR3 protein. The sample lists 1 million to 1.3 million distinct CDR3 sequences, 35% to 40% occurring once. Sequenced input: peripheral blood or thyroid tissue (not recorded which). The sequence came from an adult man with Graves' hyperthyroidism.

This CDR3 is CASSQGTGRAETQYF. The CDR3 DNA is TGTGCCAGCAGCCAGGGTACAGGGAGGGCTGAGACCCAGTACTTC. The genes are TRBV3-1 and TRBJ2-5; TRBD2 is a possible D gene (7 bases). Germline V gene lookup returns CDR1 LGHDT and CDR2 YNNKEL (reference sequence). V dropped 3 bases and J dropped 5 bases, with 16 bases sitting between them. The CDR3 sequence is 15 residues long.